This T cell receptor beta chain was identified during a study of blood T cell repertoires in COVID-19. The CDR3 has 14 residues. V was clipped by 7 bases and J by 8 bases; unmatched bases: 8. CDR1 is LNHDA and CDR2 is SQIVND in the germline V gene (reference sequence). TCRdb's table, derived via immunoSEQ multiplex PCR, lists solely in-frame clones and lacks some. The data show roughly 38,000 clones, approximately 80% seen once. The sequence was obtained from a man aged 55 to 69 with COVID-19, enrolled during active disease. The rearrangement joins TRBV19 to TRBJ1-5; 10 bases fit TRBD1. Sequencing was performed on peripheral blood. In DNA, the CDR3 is TGTGCCAGTACCTCTGGACAGGGGGGAAAGCCCCAGCATTTT. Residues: CASTSGQGGKPQHF.